A single sample gave rise to the 27 T cell receptor beta chains below, sequenced in a study of blood T cell repertoires in COVID-19 (dated by TCRdb to 2019 to 2021). Libraries were built with the immunoSEQ multiplex PCR assay. This immuneACCESS table, as held by TCRdb, lists in-frame sequences with V and J called but not all clones. Of the missing ones, under half trace to an unresolved V gene in checked studies; the others have no known cause. Recorded for this sample are about 150,000 clones; around 91% of them occurred a single time. The ten largest clonotypes hold roughly 13% of the sample. Material for sequencing was peripheral blood. Source of these receptors: a man aged 18 to 35 with COVID-19, enrolled during active disease.

The chain carries TRBV12-5 and TRBJ1-1; D perhaps matches TRBD1 (6 bases). Germline CDR1 and CDR2: LGHNT and FRNRAP. The CDR3 loop spans 15 amino acids. Trimming took 0 bases from V and 9 from J, leaving 17 bases between them. The CDR3 coding sequence is TGTGCTAGTGGTTTGGTGCAGGGGCGCAGGGGCAAAGCTTTCTTT. Its protein product is CASGLVQGRRGKAFF.

This clone was detected only once. The V gene is TRBV5-5, the J gene TRBJ1-3, with 9 bases aligning to TRBD1. The CDR3 is 14 residues long. The junction had 7 bases not matched to a gene; V was cut back by 4 bases and J by 8 bases. Germline loops: CDR1 SGHKS, CDR2 YYEKEE (reference sequence). As DNA, the CDR3 is TGTGCCAGCAGCACACGCGGGACAGGGTACACCATATATTTT. Translation: CASSTRGTGYTIYF.

The genes are TRBV11-2 and TRBJ2-7; TRBD1 might be the D (5 bases). The CDR3 covers 13 residues. V was pared by 4 bases and J by 6 bases, with 13 bases between. Germline V gives CDR1 SGHAT, CDR2 FQNNGV. The CDR3 here is CASSSDRLREQYF. In nucleotides, the CDR3 is TGTGCCAGCAGCTCCGACAGATTACGCGAGCAGTACTTC.

This clone appeared once. The chain employs TRBV29-1 and TRBJ2-1, with 11 bases fitting TRBD2. This CDR3 region has 13 residues. V was pared by 4 bases and J by 6 bases, with 2 bases of the junction left unmatched. Per germline, CDR1 SQVTM and CDR2 ANQGSEA. CDR3 DNA: TGCAGCGTTGTGGGACTAGCGGCCAATGAGCAGTTCTTC. Its translation: CSVVGLAANEQFF.

CDR3 protein: CASSHLDRDQPQHF. The CDR3, as DNA: TGCGCCAGCAGCCACTTGGACAGGGATCAGCCCCAGCATTTT. V gene TRBV4-1 combines with J gene TRBJ1-5; TRBD1 aligns across 8 bases. This CDR3 has 14 residues. V dropped 3 bases and J dropped 5; count of bases not matched to a gene: 3. Germline V gene sequence: CDR1 MGHRA, CDR2 YSYEKL.

This chain uses TRBV9 with TRBJ2-6; possible D gene TRBD2, 5 bases. The CDR3 sequence is 15 residues long. Germline CDR1 is SGDLS and CDR2 is YYNGEE. Trimming removed 3 bases at V and 2 bases at J, with 9 bases between. This CDR3 reads CASSAVGTGANVLTF. The CDR3 DNA follows: TGTGCCAGCAGCGCCGTCGGGACTGGGGCCAACGTCCTGACTTTC.

This chain joins TRBV7-2 and TRBJ1-1; D is ambiguous. The CDR3 runs 12 residues. V was pared by 1 base and J by 7 bases, with 7 bases between. Germline V gene sequence: CDR1 SGHTA, CDR2 FQGNSA. The CDR3 bases are TGTGCCAGCAGCTTAGATAGATATGAAGCTTTCTTT. This codes for CASSLDRYEAFF.

The chain recombines TRBV4-1 with TRBJ2-2, with 8 bases that match TRBD1. There are 15 residues in the CDR3. J gave up 4 bases and V 4 bases, and 5 bases lay outside the gene matches. In germline, CDR1 is MGHRA, CDR2 YSYEKL. CDR3: CASSPGQGGTGELFF. The CDR3 DNA sequence: TGCGCCAGCAGCCCCGGACAGGGAGGCACCGGGGAGCTGTTTTTT.

The chain is built from TRBV9 and TRBJ1-2; TRBD1 aligns across 10 bases. Germline loops: CDR1 SGDLS, CDR2 YYNGEE. The trim removed 3 bases at V and 6 bases at J, leaving 5 bases unmatched. This CDR3 has 14 residues. CDR3 residues: CASSATGGWDGYTF. CDR3 nucleotide sequence: TGTGCCAGCAGCGCGACAGGGGGCTGGGATGGCTACACCTTC.

The genes are TRBV28 and TRBJ2-7; 10 nucleotides line up with TRBD1. This CDR3 is built from 15 residues. Looked up from germline, CDR1 is MDHEN and CDR2 is SYDVKM. V shed 6 bases and J 5 bases; nucleotides not matched to a gene: 10. The CDR3 DNA is TGTGCCAGCAGCCTCGCCGGGACAGGGGTCCACGAGCAGTACTTC. It translates to CASSLAGTGVHEQYF.

The chain couples TRBV7-3 to TRBJ2-7; TRBD1 aligns across 7 bases. The J segment lost 6 bases and the V segment lost 5 bases, leaving 13 bases of the junction unmatched. Germline V CDR1 and CDR2: SGHTA, FQGTGA. The CDR3 has 15 residues. The CDR3 spells CASSLTGTDISEQYF. The CDR3 bases are TGTGCCAGCAGCCTTACCGGGACAGATATCTCCGAGCAGTACTTC.

The chain has TRBV28 and TRBJ2-5; possibly TRBD2 for D (6 bases). Germline loops: CDR1 MDHEN, CDR2 SYDVKM. Trimming took 5 bases from V and 5 from J, leaving 18 bases between them. There are 15 residues in the CDR3. As DNA, the CDR3 is TGTGCCAGCAGTCTCGCTCGCGGGACTGGGGAGACCCAGTACTTC. This encodes CASSLARGTGETQYF.

The CDR3 sequence is CASSLWLAGANEQFF. In nucleotides, the CDR3 is TGTGCCAGCAGTTTATGGCTAGCGGGAGCTAATGAGCAGTTCTTC. The chain carries TRBV28 and TRBJ2-1, with 10 bases matching TRBD2. This CDR3 region has 15 residues. Per germline, CDR1 MDHEN and CDR2 SYDVKM. With V trimmed by 0 bases and J by 7 bases, 3 bases remained unmatched.

In its sample, this clone was seen once. In DNA form, the CDR3 reads TGTGCCAGCAGTTCTCCATATCCGAGCTCCTACAATGAGCAGTTCTTC. Translating it yields CASSSPYPSSYNEQFF. The genes are TRBV27 and TRBJ2-1; D unclear. V was clipped by 4 bases and J by 0 bases, with 13 bases between them. CDR3 length: 16 amino acids. Germline CDR1 is MNHEY and CDR2 is SMNVEV (reference sequence).

The CDR3: CATSAILGGEQFF. In DNA, the CDR3 is TGTGCCACCAGCGCCATTCTAGGGGGTGAGCAGTTCTTC. This chain links TRBV15 with TRBJ2-1; TRBD1 is a possible D gene (6 bases). The germline gives CDR1 LNHNV, CDR2 YYDKDF (reference sequence). Trimming removed 5 bases from V and 9 bases from J, with 14 bases in between. This CDR3 is 13 amino acids long.

This rearrangement joins TRBV28 to TRBJ2-7; D perhaps matches TRBD2 (5 bases). Trimming removed 7 bases from V and 5 bases from J, with 21 bases in between. The CDR3 is 15 amino acids. The germline V gene encodes CDR1 MDHEN and CDR2 SYDVKM. DNA for the CDR3: TGTGCCAGCACCCTTTATAGAGGGAGTTCCGACGAGCAGTACTTC. Its translation: CASTLYRGSSDEQYF.

This sequence joins TRBV9 and TRBJ2-6; D possibly corresponds to TRBD2 (5 bases). Between the trimmed V and J ends, which lost 0 bases and 4 bases, there was a span of 20 bases. CDR3 size: 19 residues. Germline values: CDR1 SGDLS, CDR2 YYNGEE. CDR3: CASSVDPLARARGANVLTF. The CDR3 bases are TGTGCCAGCAGCGTAGACCCCCTTGCGCGGGCCAGGGGGGCCAACGTCCTGACTTTC. Full variable domain (missing parts from reference TRBV9 and TRBJ2-6): DSGVTQTPKHLITATGQRVTLRCSPRSGDLSVYWYQQSLDQGLQFLIQYYNGEERAKGNILERFSAQQFPDLHSELNLSSLELGDSALYFCASSVDPLARARGANVLTFGAGSRLTVL.

The chain has TRBV28 and TRBJ2-5; TRBD2 matches 7 bases. Germline CDR1 reads MDHEN; CDR2 reads SYDVKM. The CDR3 is 14 residues long. Trimming cost V 6 bases and J 4 bases; bases outside gene matches: 8. This CDR3 is CASSTGGRGETQYF. CDR3 bases: TGTGCCAGCAGCACCGGGGGGAGGGGAGAGACCCAGTACTTC.

The chain is built from TRBV5-6 and TRBJ2-7, with D maybe TRBD2 (6 bases). The V gene's germline CDR1 is SGHDT and CDR2 YYEEEE. The CDR3 is 13 amino acids. V dropped 5 bases and J dropped 6 bases, with 15 bases sitting between them. The CDR3 DNA reads as TGTGCCAGCAGTCCTCGTCCAGCGGGCGAGCAGTACTTC. The encoded protein is CASSPRPAGEQYF. The variable domain in full, with the rest retrieved from reference TRBV5-6 and TRBJ2-7, is DAGVTQSPTHLIKTRGQQVTLRCSPKSGHDTVSWYQQALGQGPQFIFQYYEEEERQRGNFPDRFSGHQFPNYSSELNVNALLLGDSALYLCASSPRPAGEQYFGPGTRLTVT.

This chain uses TRBV5-5 with TRBJ1-3; a possible D gene is TRBD1 (5 bases). Looked up from germline, CDR1 is SGHKS and CDR2 is YYEKEE (reference sequence). The length of the CDR3 is 17 residues. V was clipped by 5 bases and J by 0 bases, with 18 bases between them. The CDR3 DNA reads as TGTGCCAGCAGGAAAACTACGGGACTGCTCTCTGGAAACACCATATATTTT. Translated: CASRKTTGLLSGNTIYF. Full variable domain (rest looked up from reference TRBV5-5 and TRBJ1-3): DAGVTQSPTHLIKTRGQQVTLRCSPISGHKSVSWYQQVLGQGPQFIFQYYEKEERGRGNFPDRFSARQFPNYSSELNVNALLLGDSALYLCASRKTTGLLSGNTIYFGEGSWLTVV.

The V gene is TRBV30, the J gene TRBJ1-4; 9 bases map to TRBD1. Germline CDR1 GTSNPN, CDR2 SVGIG (reference sequence). This CDR3 has 13 residues. This CDR3 reads CGTHRGQGEKLFF. CDR3 DNA: TGTGGCACCCACAGGGGGCAAGGTGAAAAACTGTTTTTT. Full variable domain (remainder filled in from reference TRBV30 and TRBJ1-4): SQTIHQWPATLVQPVGSPLSLECTVEGTSNPNLYWYRQAAGRGLQLLFYSVGIGQISSEVPQNLSASRPQDRQFILSSKKLLLSDSGFYLCGTHRGQGEKLFFGSGTQLSVL.

The CDR3 reads CASRPTGFYGYTF. CDR3 bases: TGTGCCAGCAGGCCCACAGGGTTCTATGGCTACACCTTC. The J gene is TRBJ1-2, the V gene TRBV7-2; D is possibly TRBD1 (6 bases). CDR3 size: 13 residues. Trimming took off 6 bases at V and 4 bases at J, with 12 bases between the two ends. CDR1 SGHTA and CDR2 FQGNSA come from the germline V gene.

This CDR3 reads CSVGDRVYSGANVLTF. As DNA, the CDR3 is TGCAGCGTTGGGGACAGGGTATACTCTGGGGCCAACGTCCTGACTTTC. The rearrangement uses TRBV29-1 and TRBJ2-6; 9 nucleotides line up with TRBD1. V was pared by 4 bases and J by 0 bases, with 4 bases of the junction left unmatched. The CDR3 loop spans 16 amino acids. Germline V gene data show CDR1 as SQVTM and CDR2 as ANQGSEA.

This chain links TRBV7-8 with TRBJ2-5; 9 nucleotides match TRBD2. V trimming: 5 bases; J trimming: 1 base; junction bases outside the gene matches: 5. Germline assignment: CDR1 SGHVS and CDR2 FQNEAQ. The CDR3 runs 15 residues. The CDR3 nucleotides are TGTGCCAGCAGCAGACGACTAGCGGCCCAAGAGACCCAGTACTTC. Its translation: CASSRRLAAQETQYF.

V is TRBV6-5 and J is TRBJ1-5, with TRBD1 as a possible D gene (6 bases). CDR1 MNHEY and CDR2 SVGAGI come from the germline V gene. The CDR3 is 15 residues long. Trimming shortened V by 0 bases and J by 5 bases, and 11 bases separated the two germline ends. As DNA, the CDR3 is TGTGCCAGCAGTTACTCGGCAGGGGCCCATCAGCCCCAGCATTTT. As protein: CASSYSAGAHQPQHF.

The chain carries TRBV11-3 and TRBJ2-1; 7 bases agree with TRBD1. The V and J ends lost 4 bases and 6 bases, in that order; junction bases with no gene match: 6. Germline CDR1 is SGHNT and CDR2 is YENEEA. The CDR3 totals 14 residues. The CDR3 region is CASSSRQGLNEQFF. CDR3 DNA: TGTGCCAGCAGCTCACGACAGGGTCTCAATGAGCAGTTCTTC.

This rearrangement joins TRBV9 to TRBJ2-1, with 9 bases matching TRBD2. The germline V gene encodes CDR1 SGDLS and CDR2 YYNGEE. V shed 3 bases, J shed 4 bases, and the junction held 5 bases outside the gene matches. The CDR3 has 15 amino acids. CDR3 sequence: CASSEYSGSYNEQFF. The CDR3 coding sequence is TGTGCCAGCAGCGAATATAGCGGGAGTTACAATGAGCAGTTCTTC.